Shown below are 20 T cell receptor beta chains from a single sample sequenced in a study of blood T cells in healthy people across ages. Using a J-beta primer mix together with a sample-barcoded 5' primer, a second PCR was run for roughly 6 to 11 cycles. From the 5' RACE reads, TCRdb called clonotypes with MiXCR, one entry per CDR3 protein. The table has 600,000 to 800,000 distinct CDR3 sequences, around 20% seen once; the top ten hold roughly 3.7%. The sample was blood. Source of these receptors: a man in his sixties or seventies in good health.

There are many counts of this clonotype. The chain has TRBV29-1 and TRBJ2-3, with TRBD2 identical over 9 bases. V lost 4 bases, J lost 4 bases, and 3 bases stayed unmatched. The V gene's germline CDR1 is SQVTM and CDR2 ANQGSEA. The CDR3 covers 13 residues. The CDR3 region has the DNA TGCAGCGTTGTAGCGGGAGTCCCAGATACGCAGTATTTT. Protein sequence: CSVVAGVPDTQYF.

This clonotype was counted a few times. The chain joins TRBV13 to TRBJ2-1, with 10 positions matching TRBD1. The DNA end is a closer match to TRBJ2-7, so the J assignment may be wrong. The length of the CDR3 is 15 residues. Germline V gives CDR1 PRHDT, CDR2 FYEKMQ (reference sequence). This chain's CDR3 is CASSEPGTGVFEQYF. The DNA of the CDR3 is TGTGCCAGCAGCGAGCCCGGGACAGGGGTTTTCGAGCAGTACTTC.

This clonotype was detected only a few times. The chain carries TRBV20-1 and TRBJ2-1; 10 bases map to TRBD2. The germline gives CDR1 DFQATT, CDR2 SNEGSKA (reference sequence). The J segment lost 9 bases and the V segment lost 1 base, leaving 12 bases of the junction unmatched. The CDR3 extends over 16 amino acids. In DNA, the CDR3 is TGCAGTGCTAGAGTCCAGAGCGGGAGGGCCGCGGGTGAGCAGTTCTTC. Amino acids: CSARVQSGRAAGEQFF.

CDR3 amino acids: CASSPRQVGTYEQYF. CDR3 sequence (DNA): TGTGCCAGCTCACCACGACAGGTCGGGACCTACGAGCAGTACTTC. V is TRBV18 and J is TRBJ2-7; D might be TRBD1 (6 bases). Trimming left V 1 base short and J 2 bases short, with 12 bases between. Germline CDR1 and CDR2: KGHSH and LQKENI. This CDR3 is built from 15 residues.

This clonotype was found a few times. CDR3 coding DNA: TGTGCCAGCAGTTTAGCCGACGAACCCTACAATGAGCAGTTCTTC. It specifies CASSLADEPYNEQFF. This chain links TRBV27 with TRBJ2-1; D unresolved. CDR1 is MNHEY and CDR2 is SMNVEV in the germline V gene (reference sequence). Deletions cut 2 bases from V and 2 bases from J, with 10 bases between. The CDR3 covers 15 residues.

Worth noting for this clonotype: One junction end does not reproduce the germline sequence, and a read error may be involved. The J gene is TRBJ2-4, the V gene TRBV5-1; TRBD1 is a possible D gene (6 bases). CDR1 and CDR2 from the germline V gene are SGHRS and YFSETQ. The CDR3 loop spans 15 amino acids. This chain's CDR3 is CASSLAVRGLDIQHF. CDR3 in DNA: TGCGCCAGCAGCTTGGCCGTCAGGGGCTTAGACATTCAGCACTTC.

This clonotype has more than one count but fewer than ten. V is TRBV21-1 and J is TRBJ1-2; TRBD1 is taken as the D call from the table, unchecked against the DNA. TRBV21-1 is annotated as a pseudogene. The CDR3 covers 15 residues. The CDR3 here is CASSKWTGPHDGYTF. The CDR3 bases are TGTGCCAGCAGCAAATGGACAGGCCCCCACGATGGCTACACCTTC.

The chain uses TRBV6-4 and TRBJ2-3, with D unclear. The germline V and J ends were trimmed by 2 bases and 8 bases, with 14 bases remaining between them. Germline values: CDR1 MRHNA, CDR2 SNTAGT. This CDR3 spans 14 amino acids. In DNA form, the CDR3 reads TGTGCCAGCAGTGACGGCCGCGACACGGGTACGCAGTATTTT. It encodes CASSDGRDTGTQYF.

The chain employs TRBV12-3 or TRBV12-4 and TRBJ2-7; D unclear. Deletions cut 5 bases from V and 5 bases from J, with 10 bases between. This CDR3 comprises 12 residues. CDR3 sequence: CASSLGSHEQYF. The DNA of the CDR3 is TGTGCCAGCAGTCTAGGGTCGCACGAGCAGTACTTC.

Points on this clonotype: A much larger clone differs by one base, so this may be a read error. This chain's CDR3 is CSARDGAGRLSNEQFF. In DNA form, the CDR3 reads TGCAGTGCTAGAGATGGTGCGGGACGACTCTCCAATGAGCAGTTCTTC. This chain uses TRBV20-1 with TRBJ2-5; a weak D match, TRBD2 (6 bases). The J call may not be correct, given that the DNA end is closer to TRBJ2-1. The CDR3 consists of 16 residues. Germline-derived CDR1 and CDR2 are DFQATT and SNEGSKA (reference sequence).

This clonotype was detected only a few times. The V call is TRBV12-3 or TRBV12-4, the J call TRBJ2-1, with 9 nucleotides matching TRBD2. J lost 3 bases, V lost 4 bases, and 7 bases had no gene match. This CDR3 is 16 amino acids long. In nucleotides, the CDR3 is TGTGCCAGCAGTTCCCAGGCGACTAGCGGCTACAATGAGCAGTTCTTC. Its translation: CASSSQATSGYNEQFF.

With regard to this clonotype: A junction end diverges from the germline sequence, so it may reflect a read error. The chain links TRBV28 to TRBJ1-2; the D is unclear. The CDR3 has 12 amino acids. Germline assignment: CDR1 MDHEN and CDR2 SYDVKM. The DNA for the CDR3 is TGTGCCGGCAGTACAGCGGGTCGTGGCTACACCTTC. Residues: CAGSTAGRGYTF.

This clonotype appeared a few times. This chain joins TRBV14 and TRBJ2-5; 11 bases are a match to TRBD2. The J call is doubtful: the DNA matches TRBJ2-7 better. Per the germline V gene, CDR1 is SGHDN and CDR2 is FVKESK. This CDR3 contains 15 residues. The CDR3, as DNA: TGTGCCAGCAGCCATTGGGGGACTAGCGGATACGAGCAGTACTTC. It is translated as CASSHWGTSGYEQYF.

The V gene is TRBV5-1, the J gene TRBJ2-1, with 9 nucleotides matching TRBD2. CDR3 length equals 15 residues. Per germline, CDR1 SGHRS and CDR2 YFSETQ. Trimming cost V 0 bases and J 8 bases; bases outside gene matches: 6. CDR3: CASSLALAGNDEQFF. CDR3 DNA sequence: TGCGCCAGCAGCTTGGCCCTAGCGGGAAACGATGAGCAGTTCTTC.

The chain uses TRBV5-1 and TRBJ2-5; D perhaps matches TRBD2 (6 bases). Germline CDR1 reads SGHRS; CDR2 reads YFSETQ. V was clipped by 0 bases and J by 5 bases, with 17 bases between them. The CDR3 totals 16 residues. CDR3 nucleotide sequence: TGCGCCAGCAGCTTGGACCCGGCGGGATCGCGGGAGACCCAGTACTTC. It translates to CASSLDPAGSRETQYF.

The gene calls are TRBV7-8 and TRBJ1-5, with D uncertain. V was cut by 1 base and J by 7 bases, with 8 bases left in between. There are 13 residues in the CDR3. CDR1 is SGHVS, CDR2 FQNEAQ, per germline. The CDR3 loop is CASSLVREQPQHF. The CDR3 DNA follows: TGTGCCAGCAGCTTAGTTCGGGAGCAGCCCCAGCATTTT.

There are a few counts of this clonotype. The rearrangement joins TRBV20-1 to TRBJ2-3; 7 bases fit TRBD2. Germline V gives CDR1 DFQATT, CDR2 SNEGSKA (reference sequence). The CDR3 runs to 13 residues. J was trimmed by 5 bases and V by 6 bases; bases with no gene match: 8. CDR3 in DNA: TGCAGTGCCCCGGGAGGAGCCGGAGATACGCAGTATTTT. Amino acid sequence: CSAPGGAGDTQYF.

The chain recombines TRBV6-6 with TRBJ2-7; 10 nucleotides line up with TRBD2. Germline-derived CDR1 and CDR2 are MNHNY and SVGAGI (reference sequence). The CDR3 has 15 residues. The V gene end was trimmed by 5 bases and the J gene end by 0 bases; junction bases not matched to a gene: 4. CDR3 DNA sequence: TGTGCCAGCAGTACTAGCGGGACCAGCTCCTACGAGCAGTACTTC. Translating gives CASSTSGTSSYEQYF.

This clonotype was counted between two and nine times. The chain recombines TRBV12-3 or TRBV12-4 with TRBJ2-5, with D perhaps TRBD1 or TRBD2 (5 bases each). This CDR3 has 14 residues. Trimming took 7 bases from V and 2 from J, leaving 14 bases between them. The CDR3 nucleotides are TGTGCCAGCAATCACGGGGCCATACAAGAGACCCAGTACTTC. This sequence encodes CASNHGAIQETQYF.

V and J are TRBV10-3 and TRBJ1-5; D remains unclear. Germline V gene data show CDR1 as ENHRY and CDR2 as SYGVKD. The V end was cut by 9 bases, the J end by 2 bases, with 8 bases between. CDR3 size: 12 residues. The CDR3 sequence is CAISPGNQPQHF. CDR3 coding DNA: TGTGCCATATCACCAGGCAATCAGCCCCAGCATTTT.